Listed below are T cell receptor beta chains from one sample, sequenced in a study of vaccination effects on CD4 cells after COVID-19. The repertoire was sequenced with immunoSEQ multiplex PCR; TCRdb's copy has only in-frame clones and lacks some. The sample shows 30,000 to 45,000 clones, about 80% of them seen only once. Their specific antigens are unknown. Sequencing used CD4+ T cells from PBMCs cultured with HCoV-NL63 spike peptides, obtained after COVID-19 vaccination. Source of these receptors: a human donor who received a COVID-19 vaccine. Some clones in this sample may be carry-over from other donors' samples. Each CDR3 is given with its conserved first and last residue. A D gene is named only where the DNA matches it firmly. Size values are once, few and many counts, or a class for expanded clones, and some rows have none.

clone_size | j_call | d_call | v_call | cdr3_nt | cdr3_aa
- | TRBJ2-6 | - | TRBV30 | TGTGCCTGGCAAGGGCAATCTGGGGCCAACGTCCTGACTTTC | CAWQGQSGANVLTF
- | TRBJ2-2 | - | TRBV21-1 | TGTGCCAGCAGCAAAGAAGTGAGGGACGGTGCGAACACCGGGGAGCTGTTTTTT | CASSKEVRDGANTGELFF
once | TRBJ1-2 | - | TRBV21-1 | TGTGCCAGCAGCAAAGCAAAGTTGGGGGTTGGCTACACCTTC | CASSKAKLGVGYTF
- | TRBJ1-1 | - | TRBV7-9 | TGTGCCAGCAGCTTATCAGGGATCCCGAACACTGAAGCTTTCTTT | CASSLSGIPNTEAFF
- | TRBJ1-1 | - | TRBV5-1 | TGCGCCAGCAGCTTGGTTAGTCAGGGAGGGGACACTGAAGCTTTCTTT | CASSLVSQGGDTEAFF
- | TRBJ1-5 | - | TRBV7-2 | TGTGCCAGCAGCTTTGGGGGCCTGAGCAATCAGCCCCAGCATTTT | CASSFGGLSNQPQHF
few | TRBJ1-1 | - | TRBV19 | TGTGCCAGTAGTATTTCCGGACGCACTGAAGCTTTCTTT | CASSISGRTEAFF
- | TRBJ1-5 | TRBD1 | TRBV6-6 | TGTGCCAGCAGTGCCCGGGACAGGGGAAATCAGCCCCAGCATTTT | CASSARDRGNQPQHF
- | TRBJ2-1 | - | TRBV4-3 | TGCGCCAGCAGCCAAGGCGATCGGAGGGATGAGCAGTTCTTC | CASSQGDRRDEQFF
few | TRBJ1-4 | TRBD1 | TRBV4-1 | TGCGCCAGCAGCCGAAACTCCGACAGGGGCAGTGAAAAACTGTTTTTT | CASSRNSDRGSEKLFF
- | TRBJ2-5 | TRBD2 | TRBV4-1 | TGCGCCAGCAAAAAAGGACTAGCGCAAGAGACCCAGTACTTC | CASKKGLAQETQYF
- | TRBJ2-1 | TRBD1 | TRBV6-5 | TGTGCCAGCAGTTACGGGAGGACAGGGGGCAATGAGCAGTTCTTC | CASSYGRTGGNEQFF
- | TRBJ2-2 | - | TRBV6-5 | TGTGCGACAACCCCCGCGGGGGCCTACACCGGGGAGCTGTTTTTT | CATTPAGAYTGELFF
- | TRBJ2-3 | - | TRBV6-5 | TGTGCCAGCAGCGAGGCTTGGGGGCCAACAGATACGCAGTATTTT | CASSEAWGPTDTQYF
- | TRBJ1-1 | - | TRBV5-1 | TGCGCCAGCAGCTTGGAATTGGAAAAGACTGAAGCTTTCTTT | CASSLELEKTEAFF
- | TRBJ1-1 | TRBD1 | TRBV19 | TGTGCCAGTAGTCTCGACAGGGGCCCTGCTGAAGCTTTCTTT | CASSLDRGPAEAFF
- | TRBJ1-2 | TRBD1 | TRBV5-1 | TGCGCCAGCAGTCCGACAGGGGTTCTCTATGGCTACACCTTC | CASSPTGVLYGYTF
- | TRBJ2-2 | TRBD1 | TRBV6-5 | TGTGCCAGCAGCAGAACAGGGGGCTCCGGGGAGCTGTTTTTT | CASSRTGGSGELFF
- | TRBJ1-2 | TRBD1 | TRBV4-3 | TGCGCCAGCAGCCAAGGACAGGGCCCGTATGGCTACACCTTC | CASSQGQGPYGYTF
- | TRBJ2-5 | TRBD2 | TRBV5-1 | TGCGCCAGCAGCGCACTAGCGGGGGCTGGGGAGACCCAGTACTTC | CASSALAGAGETQYF
- | TRBJ2-2 | - | TRBV5-1 | TGCGCCAGCAGCCCCGGGACTCCCACCGGGGAGCTGTTTTTT | CASSPGTPTGELFF
- | TRBJ1-6 | - | TRBV10-1 | TGCGCCAGCAGTGGATCCCTCAATTCACCCCTCCACTTT | CASSGSLNSPLHF
- | TRBJ1-2 | - | TRBV19 | TGTGCCAGTAGCCTCAAACCCCAGTCTATTGGCTACACCTTC | CASSLKPQSIGYTF
- | TRBJ2-2 | TRBD2 | TRBV6-4 | TGTGCCAGCAGAGGCGGGGGGGTCGCGACCGGGGAGCTGTTTTTT | CASRGGGVATGELFF
- | TRBJ2-2 | - | TRBV7-9 | TGTGCCGTCCGCGGGGATTCGAACACCGGGGAGCTGTTTTTT | CAVRGDSNTGELFF
- | TRBJ1-5 | - | TRBV10-1 | TGCGCCAGCAAGTGGGAGGATCAGCCCCAGCATTTT | CASKWEDQPQHF
few | TRBJ2-1 | TRBD1 | TRBV12-5 | TGTGCTAGTGGTTTGGGACAGGGGGCCGCCTACAATGAGCAGTTCTTC | CASGLGQGAAYNEQFF
few | TRBJ1-1 | - | TRBV19 | TGTGCCAGTACCCCGACCCCGGGACGGCCCCTGAACACTGAAGCTTTCTTT | CASTPTPGRPLNTEAFF
- | TRBJ2-5 | TRBD2 | TRBV7-2 | TGTGCCGGCGGGGGGCTGAGAGAGACCCAGTACTTC | CAGGGLRETQYF
- | TRBJ2-3 | - | TRBV4-1 | TGCGCCAGCAGCCAATTCGAATATAGCACAGATACGCAGTATTTT | CASSQFEYSTDTQYF
- | TRBJ2-2 | TRBD2 | TRBV5-5 | TGTGCCAGCAGCTTCGCGGGCGGGGGTAACACCGGGGAGCTGTTTTTT | CASSFAGGGNTGELFF
- | TRBJ1-2 | - | TRBV21-1 | TGTGCCAGCAGCAGAAGTTATGGCTACACCTTC | CASSRSYGYTF
- | TRBJ1-2 | - | TRBV9 | TGTGCCAGCAGCGCTCAGACGGGCTACACCTTC | CASSAQTGYTF
- | TRBJ1-2 | - | TRBV2 | TGTGCCAGCACCGGCGGTGGGGGAAGATATGGCTACACCTTC | CASTGGGGRYGYTF
- | TRBJ2-5 | - | TRBV18 | TGTGCCAGCTCACAACTGAGAGAAGAGACCCAGTACTTC | CASSQLREETQYF
- | TRBJ2-1 | TRBD2 | TRBV11-2 | TGTGCCAGCAGCCCCACCGGGACTAGCGGGGGATACAATGAGCAGTTCTTC | CASSPTGTSGGYNEQFF
- | TRBJ2-1 | TRBD2 | TRBV5-8 | TGTGCCAGCAGCGGCCCCCCACTAGCGGGGGGGGGAAATGAGCAGTTCTTC | CASSGPPLAGGGNEQFF
- | TRBJ2-5 | - | TRBV4-1 | TGCGCCAGCAGCCTCGGACAGATCGAGACCCAGTACTTC | CASSLGQIETQYF
once | TRBJ1-5 | - | TRBV4-1 | TGCGCCAGCAGCCAAGTGGGTACCGATCAGCCCCAGCATTTT | CASSQVGTDQPQHF
- | TRBJ2-3 | - | TRBV5-4 | TGTGCCAGCAGCTTGGCCAAGGGCACAGATACGCAGTATTTT | CASSLAKGTDTQYF
- | TRBJ2-5 | TRBD1 | TRBV5-4 | TGTGCCAGCAGCTTGCGGGGACAGAACCTCGGGGAGACCCAGTACTTC | CASSLRGQNLGETQYF
- | TRBJ1-3 | - | TRBV6-5 | TGTGCCAGCAGTTACGGCCGGGCAGGGGCTGGAAACACCATATATTTT | CASSYGRAGAGNTIYF
- | TRBJ2-5 | - | TRBV6-2/TRBV6-3 | TGTGCCAGCAGTTCTCTTGCCTGGACCCAGTACTTC | CASSSLAWTQYF
- | TRBJ2-3 | - | TRBV5-4 | TGTGCCAGCAGCTTGGCGGCCCAGCGGAGCACAGATACGCAGTATTTT | CASSLAAQRSTDTQYF
- | TRBJ1-6 | - | TRBV3-1/TRBV3-2 | TGTGCCAGCAGCCAAGGAGGGGGTGGCTCACCCCTCCACTTT | CASSQGGGGSPLHF
- | TRBJ1-2 | TRBD1 | TRBV10-1 | TGCGCCAGCAGCTCGGGACAGAACTATGGCTACACCTTC | CASSSGQNYGYTF
- | TRBJ1-1 | - | TRBV14 | TGTGCCAGCAGCCAAGGGGTCGGGGGAGGAACTGAAGCTTTCTTT | CASSQGVGGGTEAFF
- | TRBJ2-5 | - | TRBV21-1 | TGTGCCAGCAGCAAAGTAAGGACAGAAAGAAAAGAGACCCAGTACTTC | CASSKVRTERKETQYF
- | TRBJ1-2 | TRBD1 | TRBV9 | TGTGCCAGCAGCGTGCGGGACAGGGCCGGTGGCTACACCTTC | CASSVRDRAGGYTF
- | TRBJ2-3 | TRBD1 | TRBV29-1 | TGCAGCCTCTACAGGGGGCAGAGAGATACGCAGTATTTT | CSLYRGQRDTQYF
- | TRBJ2-3 | TRBD1 | TRBV5-5 | TGTGCCAGCAGCATCCCCGGGACAGGGAGCACAGATACGCAGTATTTT | CASSIPGTGSTDTQYF
- | TRBJ2-2 | - | TRBV4-1 | TGCGCCAGCAGCCAAGTTGGGAGTAGGGCCGGGGAGCTGTTTTTT | CASSQVGSRAGELFF
- | TRBJ2-3 | - | TRBV7-9 | TGTGCCAGCAGCTTAGAGGGAGCGGCAGATACGCAGTATTTT | CASSLEGAADTQYF
- | TRBJ1-1 | - | TRBV7-2 | TGTGCCAGCAGCCGCGCAGGAACCTTGAACACTGAAGCTTTCTTT | CASSRAGTLNTEAFF
- | TRBJ2-5 | TRBD1 | TRBV13 | TGTGCCAGCAGTCCCACAGGGGGCCAGGAGACCCAGTACTTC | CASSPTGGQETQYF
- | TRBJ2-3 | - | TRBV6-1 | TGTGCCAGCAGTGAAGGAGGGGGGGGCGATACGCAGTATTTT | CASSEGGGGDTQYF
- | TRBJ2-5 | TRBD2 | TRBV4-2 | TGTGCCAGCAGCCAAGAAGTGGCTAGCGGGGGACCTCAAGAGACCCAGTACTTC | CASSQEVASGGPQETQYF
- | TRBJ1-5 | - | TRBV19 | TGTGCCAGTACTAGGGCGGGGGACCAGCATTTT | CASTRAGDQHF